The present T cell receptor (beta chain) was sequenced within a study of PD-L1 blockade in urothelial cancer. Study information: Patients with male sex and bladder-origin urothelial cancer accounted for about nine tenths of the roughly 29 enrolled.

The CDR3 sequence is 12 residues long. The V end was cut by 3 bases, the J end by 10 bases, with 10 bases between. Germline V lookup: CDR1 LNHDA, CDR2 SQIVND (reference sequence). The repertoire was sequenced with immunoSEQ multiplex PCR; TCRdb's copy has only in-frame clones and lacks some. The profile covers about 130,000 clones, with about 82% appearing a single time and 2.4% taken by the ten largest. The time point was: peripheral blood 6 weeks after treatment start. Diagnoses among patients were locally advanced or metastatic urothelial carcinoma. The chain carries TRBV19 and TRBJ1-3, with D hard to call. Specimen: PBMCs, collected around atezolizumab (anti-PD-L1) treatment. The sequence was obtained from a man in his fifties with urothelial cancer. In nucleotides, the CDR3 is TGTGCCAGTAGTATTCTTTCCAGGACCATATATTTT. Translated: CASSILSRTIYF.